The T cell receptor (beta chain) under discussion was sequenced for a study of cytomegalovirus exposure and HLA in healthy donors. This table comes from immunoSEQ multiplex PCR, and its TCRdb copy is limited to in-frame clones, with some not included. The sample carries under 140,000 clones, around 90% recorded once. This CDR3 is 14 amino acids long. V lost 4 bases to trimming and J lost 1 base, with 11 bases between them. Germline V gene data show CDR1 as SGHRS and CDR2 as YFSETQ. What was sequenced was PBMCs. The receptor's source is a woman aged 18 to 35 in good health and CMV-seronegative. J is TRBJ2-5 and V is TRBV5-1; D remains unclear. The CDR3 loop is CASSPGSGQETQYF. The CDR3 coding sequence is TGCGCCAGCAGCCCCGGGTCGGGCCAAGAGACCCAGTACTTC. The full variable domain, completed using reference TRBV5-1 and TRBJ2-5, is KAGVTQTPRYLIKTRGQQVTLSCSPISGHRSVSWYQQTPGQGLQFLFEYFSETQRNKGNFPGRFSGRQFSNSRSEMNVSTLELGDSALYLCASSPGSGQETQYFGPGTRLLVL.